This TCR beta chain comes out of a study of blood T cells in healthy people across ages. Findings and limits, study-wide: Roughly linearly, TCR beta diversity per million T cells fell as age increased.

As regards this clonotype: Antigen specificity is unknown. The germline gene is not matched at one end of the junction; a read error may be the cause.

It was with a sample-barcoded 5' primer and a J-beta primer mix that a second PCR of roughly 6 to 11 cycles was run. TCRdb used MiXCR to reprocess the 5' RACE reads, holding one entry per CDR3 protein. The table shows roughly 1,000,000 distinct CDR3 sequences, with roughly 24% occurring only once. The sample was also linked to a second study, of T cells of mothers and their children.

This clonotype originated in a girl aged 2-10 years in good health. Sequencing used blood.

The CDR3 sequence: CASSTDPGGGTGAFF. CDR3 nucleotides: TGCGCCAGCAGCACTGACCCAGGAGGAGGGACTGGAGCTTTCTTT. The chain has TRBV5-1 and TRBJ1-1; tentatively, D is TRBD1 (5 bases). CDR1 is SGHRS and CDR2 is YFSETQ in the germline V gene. This CDR3 is built from 15 residues.